This T cell receptor (beta chain) was observed in a study of technical replicates of blood from a handful of donors. Generated by immunoSEQ multiplex PCR, the TCRdb table keeps only in-frame clones and is missing some. Found here are some 77,000 clones, 90% to 95% of them singletons; the top ten hold about 0.39%. The CDR3 runs to 14 residues. V was clipped by 6 bases and J by 3 bases, with 15 bases between them. Germline-derived CDR1 and CDR2 are LNHDA and SQIVND (reference sequence). Sequencing input: T cells isolated from PBMCs. This sequence joins TRBV19 and TRBJ2-7, with D possibly being TRBD2 (7 bases). The sequence derives from a human donor in good health. CDR3 protein: CASSFGGRLYEQYF. Written as DNA, the CDR3 is TGTGCCAGTAGCTTCGGGGGGCGACTCTACGAGCAGTACTTC.